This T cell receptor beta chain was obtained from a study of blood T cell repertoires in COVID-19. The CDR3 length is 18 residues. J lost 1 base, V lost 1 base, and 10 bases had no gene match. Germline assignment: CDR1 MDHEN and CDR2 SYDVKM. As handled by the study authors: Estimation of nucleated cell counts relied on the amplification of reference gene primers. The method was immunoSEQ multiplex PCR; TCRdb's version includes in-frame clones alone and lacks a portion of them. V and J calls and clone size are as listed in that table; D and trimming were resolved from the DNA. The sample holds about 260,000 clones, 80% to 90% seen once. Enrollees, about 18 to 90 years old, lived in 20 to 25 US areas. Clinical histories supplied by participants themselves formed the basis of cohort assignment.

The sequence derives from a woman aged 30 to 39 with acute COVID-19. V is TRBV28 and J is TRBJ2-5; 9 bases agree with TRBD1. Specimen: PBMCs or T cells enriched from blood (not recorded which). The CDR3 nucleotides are TGTGCCAGCAGTTTATATGCCTTGGACAGGGGATCCCAAGAGACCCAGTACTTC. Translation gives CASSLYALDRGSQETQYF.